Below are 9 T cell receptor beta chains sequenced from a single sample in a study of early T cells in non-severe SARS-CoV-2 infection (dated by TCRdb to the early 2020s). Library preparation used 5' RACE. This sample was sequenced with a NextSeq 500. The public reads were reanalyzed by TCRdb: fastp trimming at Q25, MiXCR alignment, in-frame beta chains only. Every distinct CDR3 protein forms one entry, paired with its most common genes and DNA. This sample gives 65,000 to 80,000 distinct CDR3 sequences in total; 13% of them show up just once. The ten largest clones represent 4.5% to 7% of the sample. Material for sequencing was whole blood. These receptors all come from an adult who was a healthcare worker with PCR-confirmed SARS-CoV-2 infection or an uninfected control (not recorded which).

This clonotype was seen many times. V and J are TRBV6-1 and TRBJ1-5, with TRBD1 as a possible D gene (6 bases). The CDR3 contains 14 residues. Trimming shortened V by 2 bases and J by 7 bases, and 12 bases separated the two germline ends. Germline V gives CDR1 MNHNS, CDR2 SASEGT. CDR3 in DNA: TGTGCCAGCAGTGAATGGGGGGCGGAACAGCCCCAGCATTTT. Translating gives CASSEWGAEQPQHF.

This clonotype has a count of ten or more. CDR3 nucleotide sequence: TGTGCCAGTAGTATAGTCGGCTATTACTACGAGCAGTACTTC. It specifies CASSIVGYYYEQYF. The chain uses TRBV19 and TRBJ2-7, with D unresolved. V was trimmed by 1 base and J by 3 bases, leaving 10 bases between them. The length of the CDR3 is 14 residues. Germline V gene data show CDR1 as LNHDA and CDR2 as SQIVND (reference sequence).

The gene calls are TRBV12-3 or TRBV12-4 and TRBJ1-2; D not resolved. This CDR3 comprises 13 residues. Trimming shortened V by 0 bases and J by 3 bases, and 5 bases separated the two germline ends. The CDR3 sequence is CASSLAFHYGYTF. The CDR3, as DNA: TGTGCCAGCAGTTTAGCGTTTCACTATGGCTACACCTTC.

By sample fraction, this clonotype is medium-sized. The chain joins TRBV29-1 to TRBJ1-2; D may be TRBD1 (5 bases). Looked up from germline, CDR1 is SQVTM and CDR2 is ANQGSEA. The length of the CDR3 is 14 residues. Trimming left V 3 bases short and J 5 bases short, with 16 bases between. The CDR3 nucleotides read TGCAGCGTTGAGTACCGGACACCGGTATATGGCTACACCTTC. Translation gives CSVEYRTPVYGYTF. The variable domain in full, completed from reference TRBV29-1 and TRBJ1-2, reads SAVISQKPSRDICQRGTSLTIQCQVDSQVTMMFWYRQQPGQSLTLIATANQGSEATYESGFVIDKFPISRPNLTFSTLTVSNMSPEDSSIYLCSVEYRTPVYGYTFGSGTRLTVV.

The V call is TRBV20-1, the J call TRBJ2-1, with TRBD2 matching over 7 bases. Germline V gene data show CDR1 as DFQATT and CDR2 as SNEGSKA (reference sequence). V was pared by 5 bases and J by 10 bases, with 5 bases of the junction left unmatched. The CDR3 totals 11 residues. CDR3 DNA sequence: TGCAGTGCTCTAGCGGTAAAGGAGCAGTTCTTC. Its protein product is CSALAVKEQFF.

This clonotype was counted between two and nine times. The rearrangement uses TRBV7-2 and TRBJ1-1; 7 nucleotides align to TRBD1. The V gene end was trimmed by 2 bases and the J gene end by 1 base; junction bases not matched to a gene: 7. The germline CDR1 and CDR2 sequences are SGHTA and FQGNSA. The CDR3 runs to 16 residues. The CDR3 sequence: CASSLQGVRANTEAFF. DNA for the CDR3: TGTGCCAGCAGCTTACAGGGGGTGCGGGCGAACACTGAAGCTTTCTTT.

This clonotype was found many times. V gene TRBV29-1 combines with J gene TRBJ1-4; D may be TRBD1 (5 bases). The V gene lost 7 bases and the J gene lost 1 base, with 16 bases spanning the gap. Per the germline V gene, CDR1 is SQVTM and CDR2 is ANQGSEA. CDR3 length: 15 residues. The CDR3 here is CSARGLQGTNEKLFF. The CDR3 bases are TGCAGCGCTCGGGGGTTGCAGGGAACTAATGAAAAACTGTTTTTT.

This CDR3 is CASSLDGYGYTF. The DNA for the CDR3 is TGTGCCAGCAGCTTGGATGGCTATGGCTACACCTTC. This rearrangement joins TRBV5-4 to TRBJ1-2; no clear D. Germline V gives CDR1 SGHNT, CDR2 YYREEE (reference sequence). V lost 0 bases and J 4 bases, leaving 4 bases between the germline ends. This CDR3 contains 12 residues.

This clonotype was detected many times. This rearrangement joins TRBV5-1 to TRBJ2-7; D not resolved. Per germline, CDR1 SGHRS and CDR2 YFSETQ. The CDR3 runs to 14 residues. V shed 0 bases and J shed 3 bases, with 10 bases lying between them. DNA for the CDR3: TGCGCCAGCAGCTTGGTGGCAGGATACTACGAGCAGTACTTC. It yields the protein CASSLVAGYYEQYF.